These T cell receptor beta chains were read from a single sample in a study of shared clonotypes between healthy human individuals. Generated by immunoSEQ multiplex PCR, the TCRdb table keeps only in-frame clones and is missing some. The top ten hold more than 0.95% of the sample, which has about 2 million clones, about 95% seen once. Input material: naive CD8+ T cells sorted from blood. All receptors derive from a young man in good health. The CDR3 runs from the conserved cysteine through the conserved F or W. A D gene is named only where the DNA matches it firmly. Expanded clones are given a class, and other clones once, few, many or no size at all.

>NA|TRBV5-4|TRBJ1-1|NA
TGTGCCAGCAGCTTAGGGCCGATTACGAACACTGAAGCTTTCTTT
CASSLGPITNTEAFF
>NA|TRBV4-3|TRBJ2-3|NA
TGCGCCAGCAGCCAAGATCCCGAACAGGGAGAGGGGGGCACAGATACGCAGTATTTT
CASSQDPEQGEGGTDTQYF
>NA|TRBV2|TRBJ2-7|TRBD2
TGTGCCAGCAGGGGACTAGCGGGAGGTGACGAGCAGTACTTC
CASRGLAGGDEQYF
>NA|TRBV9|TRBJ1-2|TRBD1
TGTGCCAGCAGCGCCGGACAGGGAGTCGATGGCTACACCTTC
CASSAGQGVDGYTF
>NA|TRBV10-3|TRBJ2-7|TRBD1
TGTGCCATCAGTGAAGGACAGGGGACCAGCTCCTACGAGCAGTACTTC
CAISEGQGTSSYEQYF
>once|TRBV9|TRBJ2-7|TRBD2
TGTGCCAGCAGCCCGGGGACTAGCGGGAGGGCCGCCTACGAGCAGTACTTC
CASSPGTSGRAAYEQYF
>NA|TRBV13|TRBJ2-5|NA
TGTGCCAGCAGCCCCCGGGCAGGGGGGCATGAGACCCAGTACTTC
CASSPRAGGHETQYF
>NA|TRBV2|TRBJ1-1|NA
TGTGCCACCGAGGAGGGTACAGGGACGGTAGCTGAAGCTTTCTTT
CATEEGTGTVAEAFF
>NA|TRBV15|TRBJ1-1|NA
TGTGCCACCAGCAGAGAGGGAAGGATGAACACTGAAGCTTTCTTT
CATSREGRMNTEAFF
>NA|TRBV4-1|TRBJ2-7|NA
TGCGCCAGCAGCCCCCGGGACGTACAATCCTACGAGCAGTACTTC
CASSPRDVQSYEQYF
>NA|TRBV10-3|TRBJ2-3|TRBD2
TGTGCCACCCTAGCGGGGGCCGCAGATACGCAGTATTTT
CATLAGAADTQYF
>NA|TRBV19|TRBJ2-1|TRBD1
TGTGCCAGTAGCACCGACAGGGAAGGGTCCTACAATGAGCAGTTCTTC
CASSTDREGSYNEQFF
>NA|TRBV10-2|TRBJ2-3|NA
TGCGCCAGCAGTGATCCCTGGGATACGCAGTATTTT
CASSDPWDTQYF
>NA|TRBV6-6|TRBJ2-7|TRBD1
TGTGCCAGCAGCGACAGGACAGGATCCTACGAGCAGTACTTC
CASSDRTGSYEQYF
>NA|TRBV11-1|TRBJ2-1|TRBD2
TGTGCCAGCAGCCCAGAGAGACTAGCCGCCAATGAGCAGTTCTTC
CASSPERLAANEQFF
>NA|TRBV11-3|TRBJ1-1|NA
TGTGCCAGCAGCCAATCGGGGACACACACGAACACTGAAGCTTTCTTT
CASSQSGTHTNTEAFF
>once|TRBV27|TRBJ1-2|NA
TGTGCCAGCAGTTCAGGGAACTATGGCTACACCTTC
CASSSGNYGYTF
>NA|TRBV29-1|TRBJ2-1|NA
TGCAGCGTTGAAGATCATTTGAGCTCCTACAATGAGCAGTTCTTC
CSVEDHLSSYNEQFF
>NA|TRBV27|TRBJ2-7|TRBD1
TGTGCCAGCAGTTCGCCGTTGACAGGGGTCTACGAGCAGTACTTC
CASSSPLTGVYEQYF
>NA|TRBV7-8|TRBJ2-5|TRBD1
TGTGCCAGCAGCATATGGACAGGGGAAGAGACCCAGTACTTC
CASSIWTGEETQYF
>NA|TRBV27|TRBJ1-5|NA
TGTGCCAGCAGTGTAACAGGTTCAAATCAGCCCCAGCATTTT
CASSVTGSNQPQHF
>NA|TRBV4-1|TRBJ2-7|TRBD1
TGCGCCAGCAGCCAAGATACCCCGCAGGGGGCGCGTGAGCAGTACTTC
CASSQDTPQGAREQYF
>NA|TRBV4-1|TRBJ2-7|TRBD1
TGCGCCAGCAGCCAATGGGGGACAGGGGGAGGCTACGAGCAGTACTTC
CASSQWGTGGGYEQYF
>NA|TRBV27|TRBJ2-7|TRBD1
TGTGCCAGCAGTTTATCGGGGGGTCACAGGGGGTACGAGCAGTACTTC
CASSLSGGHRGYEQYF
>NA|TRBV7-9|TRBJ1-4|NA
TGTGCCAGCAACCGGGACACGAGTGAAAAACTGTTTTTT
CASNRDTSEKLFF
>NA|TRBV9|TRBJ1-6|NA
TGTGCCAGCAGCTTATCTTACGCGGGGAATTCACCCCTCCACTTT
CASSLSYAGNSPLHF
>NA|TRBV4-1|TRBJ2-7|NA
TGCGCCAGCAGCCAAGCGAGGACAATCCACGGCGAGCAGTACTTC
CASSQARTIHGEQYF
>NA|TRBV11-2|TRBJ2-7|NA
TGTGCCAGCAGCTACCGGGACCCTGACTACGAGCAGTACTTC
CASSYRDPDYEQYF
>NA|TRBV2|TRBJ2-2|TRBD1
TGTGCCAGCAGTGAATCAGTGACAGGGTTCACCGGGGAGCTGTTTTTT
CASSESVTGFTGELFF
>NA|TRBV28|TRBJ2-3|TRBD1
TGTGCCAGCAGTTTATTGGGGACAGGCACAGATACGCAGTATTTT
CASSLLGTGTDTQYF
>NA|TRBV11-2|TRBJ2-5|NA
TGTGCCAGCAGCTTAGGCGGGGACTCAGACCAAGAGACCCAGTACTTC
CASSLGGDSDQETQYF
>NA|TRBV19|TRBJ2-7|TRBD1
TGTGCCAGTATGGCAGGGAGACAGGGGTTCTACGAGCAGTACTTC
CASMAGRQGFYEQYF
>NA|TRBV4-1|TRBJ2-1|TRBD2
TGCGCCAGCAGCCAAGTTAGCGGGAGGGCCGATGAGCAGTTCTTC
CASSQVSGRADEQFF
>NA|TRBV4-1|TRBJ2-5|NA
TGCGCCAGCAGCCAAGTCCAGTTTGTAGAGACCCAGTACTTC
CASSQVQFVETQYF
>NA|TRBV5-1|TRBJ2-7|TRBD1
TGCGCCAGCAGCCTAGATTTGGGACAGGGGTTATACGAGCAGTACTTC
CASSLDLGQGLYEQYF
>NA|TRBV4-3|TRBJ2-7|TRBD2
TGCGCCAGCAGCCAAGATACGGGAGGGGCTACCGAGCAGTACTTC
CASSQDTGGATEQYF
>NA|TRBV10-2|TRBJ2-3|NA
TGCGCCAGCAGAACTTTAGCGGACTTCACAGATACGCAGTATTTT
CASRTLADFTDTQYF
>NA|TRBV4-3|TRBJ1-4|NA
TGCGCCAGCAGCCAGCCCCTTGGGCCGGAGAATGAAAAACTGTTTTTT
CASSQPLGPENEKLFF
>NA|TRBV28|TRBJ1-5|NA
TGTGCCAGCAGTTTAGACAGTAGCAATCAGCCCCAGCATTTT
CASSLDSSNQPQHF
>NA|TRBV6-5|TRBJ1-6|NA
TGTGCCAGCAGATGGGATGGGGAGGGGTATTCACCCCTCCACTTT
CASRWDGEGYSPLHF
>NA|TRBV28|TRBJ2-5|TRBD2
TGTGCCAGCACCACGGGACTAGCGGGGGTTTCCCAAGAGACCCAGTACTTC
CASTTGLAGVSQETQYF
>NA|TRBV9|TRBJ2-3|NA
TGTGCCAGCAGCGCTTTGGGGGGACCGAGCACAGATACGCAGTATTTT
CASSALGGPSTDTQYF
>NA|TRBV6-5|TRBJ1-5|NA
TGTGCCAGCTCGACTGGGAGGGGTTGGGAGCCCCAGCATTTT
CASSTGRGWEPQHF
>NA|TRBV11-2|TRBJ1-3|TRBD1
TGTGCCAGCAGCTTAAGTGGACAGGGGGCGTGGGGAAACACCATATATTTT
CASSLSGQGAWGNTIYF
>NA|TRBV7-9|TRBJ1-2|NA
TGTGCCAGCAGCATTGACAGACCCAAGCATGGCTACACCTTC
CASSIDRPKHGYTF
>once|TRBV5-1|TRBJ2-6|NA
TGCGCCAGCAGCTTGGACAGGGATATATCTGGGGCCAACGTCCTGACTTTC
CASSLDRDISGANVLTF
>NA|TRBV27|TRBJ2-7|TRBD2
TGTGCCAGCAGTTCAGCTCCCGGGACTACCTACGAAGAGCAGTACTTC
CASSSAPGTTYEEQYF
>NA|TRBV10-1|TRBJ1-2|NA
TGCGCCAGCAGTGAGGATAACTATGGCTACACCTTC
CASSEDNYGYTF
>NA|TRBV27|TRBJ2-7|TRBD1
TGTGCCAGCAGTTATATTGGGACAGTCTACGAGCAGTACTTC
CASSYIGTVYEQYF
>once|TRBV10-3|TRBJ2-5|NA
TGTGCCATCAGTGAGTCAAGGAACCAAGAGACCCAGTACTTC
CAISESRNQETQYF
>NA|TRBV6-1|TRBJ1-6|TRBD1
TGTGCCAGCGAAGGGGGCCTTCTTTATAATTCACCCCTCCACTTT
CASEGGLLYNSPLHF
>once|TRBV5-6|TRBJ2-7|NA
TGTGCCAGCAGCTTGGTCCGGGGCTACGAGCAGTACTTC
CASSLVRGYEQYF
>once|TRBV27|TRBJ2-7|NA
TGTGCCAGCAGTTTATGGGGGGTAGGCGAGCAGTACTTC
CASSLWGVGEQYF
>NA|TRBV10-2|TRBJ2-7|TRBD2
TGCGCCGGCCCATATTCTAGCGGGAGGGCTAACGAGCAGTACTTC
CAGPYSSGRANEQYF
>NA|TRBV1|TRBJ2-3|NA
TGCACCAGCAGCCAAGATCGGAAGCGGGCGAGCACAGATACGCAGTATTTT
CTSSQDRKRASTDTQYF